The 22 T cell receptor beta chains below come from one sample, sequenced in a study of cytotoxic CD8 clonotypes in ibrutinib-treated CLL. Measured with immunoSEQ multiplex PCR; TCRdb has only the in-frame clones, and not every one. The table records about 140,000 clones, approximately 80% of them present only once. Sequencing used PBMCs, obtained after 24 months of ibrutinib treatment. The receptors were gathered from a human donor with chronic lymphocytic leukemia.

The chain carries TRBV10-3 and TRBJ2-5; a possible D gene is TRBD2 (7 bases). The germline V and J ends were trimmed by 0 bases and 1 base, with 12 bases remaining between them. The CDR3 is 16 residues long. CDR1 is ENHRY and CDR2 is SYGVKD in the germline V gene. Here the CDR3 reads CAISESSGGLQETQYF. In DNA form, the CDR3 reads TGTGCCATCAGTGAGTCTTCCGGGGGGCTCCAAGAGACCCAGTACTTC.

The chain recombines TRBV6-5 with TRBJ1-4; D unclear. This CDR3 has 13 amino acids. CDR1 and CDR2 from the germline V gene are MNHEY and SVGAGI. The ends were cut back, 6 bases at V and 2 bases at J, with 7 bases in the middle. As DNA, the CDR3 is TGTGCCAGCAGGGGATCCACTAATGAAAAACTGTTTTTT. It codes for CASRGSTNEKLFF.

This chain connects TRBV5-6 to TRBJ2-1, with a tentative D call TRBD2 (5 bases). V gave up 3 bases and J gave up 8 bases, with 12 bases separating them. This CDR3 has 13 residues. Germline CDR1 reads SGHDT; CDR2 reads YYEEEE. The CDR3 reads CASSWASSDEQFF. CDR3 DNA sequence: TGTGCCAGCAGCTGGGCTAGCTCGGATGAGCAGTTCTTC. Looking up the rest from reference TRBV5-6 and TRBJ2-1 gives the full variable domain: DAGVTQSPTHLIKTRGQQVTLRCSPKSGHDTVSWYQQALGQGPQFIFQYYEEEERQRGNFPDRFSGHQFPNYSSELNVNALLLGDSALYLCASSWASSDEQFFGPGTRLTVL.

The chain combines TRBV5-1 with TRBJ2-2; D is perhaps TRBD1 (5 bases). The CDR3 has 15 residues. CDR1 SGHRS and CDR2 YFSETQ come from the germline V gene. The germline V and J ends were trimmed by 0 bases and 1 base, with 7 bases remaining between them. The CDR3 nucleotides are TGCGCCAGCAGCTTGGGGCAGGGGAACACCGGGGAGCTGTTTTTT. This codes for CASSLGQGNTGELFF.

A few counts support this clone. The CDR3 here is CASSFSPLSYEQYF. The CDR3, as DNA: TGTGCCAGCAGTTTCTCACCCCTCTCCTACGAGCAGTACTTC. This sequence joins TRBV28 and TRBJ2-7, with D hard to call. CDR3 length: 14 amino acids. V lost 3 bases, J lost 0 bases, and 9 bases lay in between. Germline loops: CDR1 MDHEN, CDR2 SYDVKM.

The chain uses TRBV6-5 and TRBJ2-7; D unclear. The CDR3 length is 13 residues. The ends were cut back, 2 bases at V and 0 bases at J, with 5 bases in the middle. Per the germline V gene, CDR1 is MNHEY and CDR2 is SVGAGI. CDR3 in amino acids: CASSYGTSYEQYF. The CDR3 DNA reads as TGTGCCAGCAGTTACGGCACCTCCTACGAGCAGTACTTC.

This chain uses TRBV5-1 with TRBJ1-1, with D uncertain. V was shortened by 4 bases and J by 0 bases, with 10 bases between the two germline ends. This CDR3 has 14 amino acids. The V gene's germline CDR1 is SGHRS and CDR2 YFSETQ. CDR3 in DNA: TGCGCCAGCAGCCCTTGGGATTTGAACACTGAAGCTTTCTTT. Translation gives CASSPWDLNTEAFF.

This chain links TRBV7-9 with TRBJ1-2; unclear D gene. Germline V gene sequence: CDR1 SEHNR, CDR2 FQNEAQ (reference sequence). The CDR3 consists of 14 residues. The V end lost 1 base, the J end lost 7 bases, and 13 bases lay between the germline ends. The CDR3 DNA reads TGTGCCAGCAGCTTAGGGACGGGAGTCGTTGGCTACACCTTC. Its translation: CASSLGTGVVGYTF.

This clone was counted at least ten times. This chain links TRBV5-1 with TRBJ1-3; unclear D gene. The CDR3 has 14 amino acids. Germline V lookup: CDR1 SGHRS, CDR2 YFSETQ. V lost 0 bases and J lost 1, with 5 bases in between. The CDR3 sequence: CASSLGVSGNTIYF. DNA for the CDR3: TGCGCCAGCAGCTTGGGGGTATCTGGAAACACCATATATTTT. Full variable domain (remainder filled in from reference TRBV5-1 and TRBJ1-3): KAGVTQTPRYLIKTRGQQVTLSCSPISGHRSVSWYQQTPGQGLQFLFEYFSETQRNKGNFPGRFSGRQFSNSRSEMNVSTLELGDSALYLCASSLGVSGNTIYFGEGSWLTVV.

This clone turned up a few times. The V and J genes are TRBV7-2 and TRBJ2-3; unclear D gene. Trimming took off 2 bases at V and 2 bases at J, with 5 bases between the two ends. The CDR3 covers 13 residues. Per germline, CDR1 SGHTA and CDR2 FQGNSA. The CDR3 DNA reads TGTGCCAGCAGCTTATCCTACACAGATACGCAGTATTTT. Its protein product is CASSLSYTDTQYF.

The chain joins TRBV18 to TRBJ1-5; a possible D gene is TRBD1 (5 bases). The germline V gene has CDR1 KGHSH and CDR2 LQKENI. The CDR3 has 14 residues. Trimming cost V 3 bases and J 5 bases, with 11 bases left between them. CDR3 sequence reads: CASSPRRGDQPQHF. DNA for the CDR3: TGTGCCAGCTCACCTCGACGGGGGGATCAGCCCCAGCATTTT.

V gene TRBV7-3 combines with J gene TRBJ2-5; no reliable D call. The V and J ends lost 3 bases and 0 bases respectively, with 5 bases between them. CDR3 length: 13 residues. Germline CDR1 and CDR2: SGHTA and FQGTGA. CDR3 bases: TGTGCCAGCAGCTTGGCGGACCAAGAGACCCAGTACTTC. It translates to CASSLADQETQYF.

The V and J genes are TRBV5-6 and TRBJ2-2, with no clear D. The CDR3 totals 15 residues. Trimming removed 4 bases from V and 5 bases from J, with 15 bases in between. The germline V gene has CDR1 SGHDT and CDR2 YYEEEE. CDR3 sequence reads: CASSPTYLRTGELFF. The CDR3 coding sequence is TGTGCCAGCAGCCCAACATACTTACGGACCGGGGAGCTGTTTTTT.

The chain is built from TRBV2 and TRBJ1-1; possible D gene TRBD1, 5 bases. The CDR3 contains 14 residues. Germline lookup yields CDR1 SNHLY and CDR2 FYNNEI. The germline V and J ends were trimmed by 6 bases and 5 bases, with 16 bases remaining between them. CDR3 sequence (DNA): TGTGCCAGCAGCAAGACAGCTCTAAGGACTGAAGCTTTCTTT. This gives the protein CASSKTALRTEAFF.

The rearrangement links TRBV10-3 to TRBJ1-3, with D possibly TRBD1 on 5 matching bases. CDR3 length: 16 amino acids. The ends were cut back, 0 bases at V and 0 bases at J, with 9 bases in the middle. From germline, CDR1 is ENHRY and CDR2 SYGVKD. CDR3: CAISESGQGSGNTIYF. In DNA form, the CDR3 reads TGTGCCATCAGTGAGTCGGGGCAGGGCTCTGGAAACACCATATATTTT.

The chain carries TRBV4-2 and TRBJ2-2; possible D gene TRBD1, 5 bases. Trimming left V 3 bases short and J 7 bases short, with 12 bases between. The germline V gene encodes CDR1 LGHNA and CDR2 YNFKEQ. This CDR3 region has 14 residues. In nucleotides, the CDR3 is TGTGCCAGCAGCCACCTACGACAGTTCGGGGAGCTGTTTTTT. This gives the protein CASSHLRQFGELFF.

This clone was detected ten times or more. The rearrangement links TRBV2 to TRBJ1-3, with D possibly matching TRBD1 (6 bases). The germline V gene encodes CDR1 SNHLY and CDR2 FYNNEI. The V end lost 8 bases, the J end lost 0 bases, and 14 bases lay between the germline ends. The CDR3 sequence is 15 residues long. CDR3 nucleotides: TGTGCCAGCGACGGGACAAGCTCCTCTGGAAACACCATATATTTT. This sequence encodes CASDGTSSSGNTIYF.

The chain's CDR3 is CASSLGGTQYF. CDR3 coding DNA: TGTGCCAGCAGTTTGGGTGGGACCCAGTACTTC. This chain uses TRBV27 with TRBJ2-5; no clear D gene. Germline assignment: CDR1 MNHEY and CDR2 SMNVEV (reference sequence). CDR3 size: 11 residues. Trimming removed 3 bases at V and 7 bases at J, with 6 bases between.

CDR3 loop: CASSYRTGNTEAFF. In DNA form, the CDR3 reads TGTGCCAGCAGTTACCGTACAGGGAACACTGAAGCTTTCTTT. The rearrangement joins TRBV6-5 to TRBJ1-1; tentatively, D is TRBD1 (5 bases). Germline V lookup: CDR1 MNHEY, CDR2 SVGAGI. The CDR3 covers 14 residues. Trimming removed 2 bases at V and 1 base at J, with 8 bases between.

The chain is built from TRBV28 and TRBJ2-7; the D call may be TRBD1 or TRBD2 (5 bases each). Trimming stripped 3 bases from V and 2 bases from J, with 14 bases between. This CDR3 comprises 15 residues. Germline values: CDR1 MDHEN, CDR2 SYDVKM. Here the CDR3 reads CASSFGGDLAYEQYF. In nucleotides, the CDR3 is TGTGCCAGCAGTTTCGGTGGGGACCTAGCCTACGAGCAGTACTTC.

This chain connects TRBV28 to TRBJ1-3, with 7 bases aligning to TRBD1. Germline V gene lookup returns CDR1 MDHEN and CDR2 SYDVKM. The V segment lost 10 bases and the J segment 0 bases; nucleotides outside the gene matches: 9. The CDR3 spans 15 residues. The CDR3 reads CATRDSGYSGNTIYF. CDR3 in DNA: TGTGCCACCCGGGACAGCGGGTACTCTGGAAACACCATATATTTT.

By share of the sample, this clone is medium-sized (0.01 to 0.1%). CDR3 bases: TGTGCCAGCACCCTCGGTGGGGGAACACCCCTCCACTTT. This gives the protein CASTLGGGTPLHF. V is TRBV14 and J is TRBJ1-6; the D gene is possibly TRBD1 (5 bases). The CDR3 covers 13 residues. With 7 bases removed from V and 11 bases from J, the gap between germline ends came to 15 bases. Germline values: CDR1 SGHDN, CDR2 FVKESK.